In this sample, the clone carrying this T cell receptor (beta chain) turned up a few times. As yet, its antigen is unknown. The TCR alpha and TCR beta cDNA libraries, bearing sample barcodes and UMIs, were generated by 5'RACE using constant-segment primers. TCRdb fed the 5' RACE reads into MiXCR, producing one record per CDR3 protein. The sample lists 290,000 or so distinct CDR3 sequences, 15% to 20% occurring once. The sample originates from a study of T-cell memory formation after mild COVID-19. Background on the study: There were largely donor-specific TCR clusters.

Germline loops: CDR1 MDHEN, CDR2 SYDVKM. The V end was cut by 8 bases, the J end by 5 bases, with 18 bases between. This CDR3 spans 14 amino acids. The study, taken as a whole, reports: Clones contracting over day 15 to 85 were CD4/CD8 balanced, with later expanders leaning CD4+. Nothing showed for sure that second-wave clones peaking on day 37 were SARS-CoV-2 specific.

The V call is TRBV28, the J call TRBJ1-2, with D perhaps matching TRBD1 (6 bases). The material sequenced was PBMCs or a T cell subset sorted from them (not recorded which). The source of this sequence is a man between 18 and 35 years old who had mild COVID-19 (a few samples of this study predate the infection). Cell type and time point are not known. The CDR3 DNA is TGTGCCAGCCGTAAACAGGGTGGAGGGTATGGCTACACCTTC. This gives the protein CASRKQGGGYGYTF.